The source of this T cell receptor (beta chain) is a study of cytomegalovirus exposure and HLA in healthy donors (dated by TCRdb to about 2017). For the wider study: In an earlier analysis of 587 of the donors, 276 Gb of sequence data and just under 120 million unique TCR beta sequences from 150 million to 200 million T cells were reported. Roughly 320 gigabases of sequencing data and 91 million or so unique TCR sequences made up an early release that covered about 640 HLA-typed donors. The genetic ancestry cluster associated with self-reported Caucasian donors included around four fifths of the 398 genotyped donors. The study was designed to test whether signatures of past pathogen exposure could be identified by cataloging public T cell receptors. Using immunosequencing, the study profiled T cell repertoires from about 620 subjects and related those repertoires to cytomegalovirus serostatus. Besides the first cohort of about 730 subjects, a separate validation cohort made up of some 110 different subjects was used. High-throughput TCR immunosequencing, statistical association of individual TCRs with disease status, and machine learning were combined to predict cytomegalovirus infection status. In a later analysis, previously published TCR beta repertoires from 500 to 750 donors were re-analyzed and high-resolution HLA genotyping was added so that TCR occurrence patterns could be studied. The later analysis used no new phenotypic data to find candidate immune exposures, relying instead on TCR beta sequences and their occurrence across donors. An earlier analysis of approximately 630 of the donors applied high-throughput TCR beta sequencing to assess whether each TCR beta V gene segment acted as functional or pseudogenic. Donor age, sex, ethnicity and CMV serostatus were collected together with the repertoire data. In a later genetic analysis, genome-wide SNP genotypes for about 65% of the roughly 700 donors were used, and that subset was treated as a discovery cohort. Every repertoire in the discovery cohort had been generated on one and the same sequencing platform. Both class I and class II loci were covered by HLA typing, at four-digit resolution. The number of typed donors differed by locus: roughly 620-640 for A, B, C, DRB1 and DQB1; some 500 for DQA1; fewer than 610 for DPA1; and 400 to 480 for DPB1. Because of strong linkage in the cohort, roughly five DR-DQ haplotypes were treated as single units for association and clustering. Across around 400 genotyped donors of the cohort, an average of approximately 200,000 unique TCR beta nucleotide sequences per donor were sequenced, and roughly a sixth of those sequences were non-productive. General study outcomes and caveats: Most CMV-associated TCR beta chains appeared to be HLA-restricted in a later analysis, and the HLA associations seemed to be driven largely by CMV exposure. Specific HLA alleles were associated with some 15,000 TCR beta sequences at a false discovery rate of 0.05 in a later analysis. Several of the top co-occurrence clusters appeared to be linked to parvovirus B19, influenza, CMV and Epstein-Barr virus, according to a later analysis. While some public TCRs were present in many individuals, most TCR sequences turned up only very rarely across donors. Presence/absence analyses assumed roughly uniform sequencing depth across donors, an assumption that may not hold. A group of highly shared sequence variants was considered likely to be a technical artifact of the sequencing pipeline. In a later analysis, HLA-associated TCR beta chains showed more clonal expansion and lower generation probabilities than non-associated chains that were equally common. In the study, about 150 TCR beta chains were listed as associated with cytomegalovirus. An association between a missense DCLRE1C variant and V-gene and J-gene trimming of TCR beta chains was found in a later genetic analysis and replicated in an independent cohort. A further reported finding was that TCR beta sequences accurately predicted the HLA-A and HLA-B alleles for most subjects in the first cohort. Cytomegalovirus status was reported to be diagnosed by the classifier with high specificity and sensitivity in both the original and validation cohorts. A later genetic analysis reported fewer N-insertions in productive TCRs among donors in an Asian-associated ancestry cluster than the roughly 620-donor mean. Because counts were too low, roughly 18 rarely observed V segments, including chromosome 9 orphons, were left out of the earlier analysis of 500 to 650 of the donors. Correlated functional status among segregating V segments might be attributable to linkage disequilibrium, but an unknown experimental factor could not be ruled out. In a later analysis, the rate of TCR association differed among HLA loci, with DRB1 alleles having the most associated TCRs and HLA-C alleles having the fewest. It was suggested by the authors that the approach could potentially be generalized to other disease states and immunological phenotypes. The only immune exposure information available for the cohort was CMV serostatus. Some IMGT-functional V segments, including TRBV6-2 and TRBV6-3, could not be distinguished by the 87-base-pair reads and were therefore excluded. In an earlier analysis of some 550 of the donors, most TCR beta V segments were observed in productive rearrangements about 87% or about 30% of the time, broadly matching IMGT annotations. Because HLA typing was unavailable for some donors at each locus, only the typed subset was used in association tests. This cohort had only TCR beta chains sequenced, and the lack of alpha or paired-chain data limited which features could be detected. Strong co-occurrence of HLA alleles, especially DR and DQ, made assigning TCR associations to individual alleles difficult. In vitro tests confirmed that a few of the cytomegalovirus-associated TCR beta chains recognize cytomegalovirus antigens.

The germline V gene supplies CDR1 LGHNT and CDR2 FRNRAP. The CDR3, from cysteine to phenylalanine, totals 16 residues. Just CDR3 DNA is preserved here, 48 bases in frame from base 1. The junction shows trimming of 9 bases on V and 6 bases on J, and the gene matches do not reach 18 bases of it. The cohort was made up of roughly 670 healthy bone marrow donors. At the time of sampling, all cohort members were nominally healthy, though unrecorded immune exposures were likely present. The donor tested CMV seropositive and was one of the 289 seropositive cohort members. A peripheral blood sample was collected from each donor, and TCR beta sequencing was performed on peripheral blood mononuclear cells. The Qiagen DNeasy Blood Extraction Kit was used to extract genomic DNA from the blood cell samples. The library came from the immunoSEQ multiplex PCR assay. For the multiplex PCR, a mixture combining 60 forward primers for TCR Vbeta segments and 13 reverse primers for TCR Jbeta segments was used. The CDR3 region of rearranged TCR beta genes was amplified from genomic DNA with a multiplex PCR assay. On the Illumina HiSeq System, the amplified TCR beta libraries were sequenced as 87-base-pair reads. As for the original processing: A later analysis counted about 82 million unique TCR beta chains across the 550 to 700 repertoires, and 9.5 million to 11 million of these chains were shared by at least two donors. A nearest-neighbor algorithm error-corrected the raw reads and collapsed the reads into unique sequences, merging closely related sequences to remove PCR and sequencing errors. V, D and J gene segments were assigned by aligning CDR3 sequences to IMGT reference sequences. Each retained sequence needed at least a six-nucleotide match to both a V gene segment and a J gene segment. Rearrangements were called productive when the CDR3 lacked stop codons and stayed in frame with V and J; all others were non-productive. CDR3 was defined by IMGT convention, running from the second conserved V-encoded cysteine to the conserved J-encoded phenylalanine. In an earlier analysis of approximately 590 of the donors, sequences lacking an unambiguous match to a single V gene segment were excluded. In an earlier analysis of several hundred of the donors, V segments were called functional above 56.7% productive rearrangements and were called segregating when the between-donor standard deviation exceeded 5%. To diagnose cytomegalovirus status from the catalog of TCR beta chain sequences, a statistical classification framework was built. In a later analysis, V and J genes were assigned by comparing TCR nucleotide sequences against IMGT/GENE-DB human TR gene sequences. In a later analysis, CDR3 sequences and most-parsimonious VDJ recombination scenarios were assigned using the TCRdist pipeline. In a later analysis, every TCR beta chain was defined by the combination of its CDR3 amino acid sequence and its V-gene family, and reads without a unique V-gene family were dropped. In a later analysis, around 650 highly shared, low-generation-probability nucleotide sequences were removed to address suspected cross-contamination and a sequencing artifact. In a later analysis, a clonal expansion index was calculated for each public chain from normalized within-repertoire ranks of inferred template counts. Generation probabilities in a later analysis came from a VDJ recombination model fitted to out-of-frame rearrangements, and those results were checked against IGoR. A later analysis scored TCR-TCR, TCR-HLA and TCR-CMV co-occurrence with hypergeometric tests, applying a repertoire-size bias correction to TCR pairs. In a later analysis, false discovery rates were estimated by permuting HLA or CMV assignments 20 times. In a later analysis, co-occurring TCRs were grouped using DBSCAN, with TCRdist sequence similarity added in when clustering inside HLA-allele-positive subsets. Repertoires with fewer than 30,000 or more than 120,000 public chains, plus five repertoires with anomalous nucleotide sharing, were excluded from co-occurrence clustering. The table was pulled from immuneACCESS by TCRdb, which kept in-frame rearrangements only. Such tables lose some clones; where checked, under half of the loss comes from unresolved V genes, and the rest has no known cause. V and J calls and clone size are as listed in that table; D and trimming were resolved from the DNA. The sample includes about 150,000 clones, with 70% to 85% observed a single time. Jointly, the top ten make up about 7.1% of the sample.

As regards this clone: It has no known antigen specificity. Within one base of it there is no much larger clone, and no base qualities were kept.

The TCR was taken from a woman aged 50 to 60 in good health and CMV-seropositive. The V and J genes are TRBV12-5 and TRBJ2-3, with 7 bases in between that match TRBD2. The sequencing input was PBMCs. The DNA sequence reads TGTGCTAGCCCGCCCGGGACTAACCCTTCCATGGATACGCAGTATTTT. It translates to CASPPGTNPSMDTQYF.